The clone carrying this T cell receptor (beta chain) was counted at least ten times. Its specificity is unknown. The data originate from a study of T cells in Graves' hyperthyroidism and ophthalmopathy. Using RNA transcripts as the source, TCR beta CDR3 regions were amplified. HTBI primers were used for first-round RT-PCR of the TCR CDR3. Each CDR3 protein gets one entry after TCRdb re-called the multiplex PCR reads with MiXCR. This table has around 520,000 distinct CDR3 sequences, around 15% appearing once. Germline CDR1 LGHDT, CDR2 YNNKEL (reference sequence). CDR3 length: 13 residues. The V end lost 3 bases, the J end lost 3 bases, and 8 bases lay between the germline ends. Patients having uncontrolled infection, another autoimmune disease, pregnancy or lactation were not included. The study's findings and limits: Stable hyperthyroidism and ophthalmopathy were separated using 13 V-J signatures.

This chain joins TRBV3-1 and TRBJ1-2; D is unclear. The sequencing input was blood. This sequence was found in a woman aged 18 to 35 with Graves' hyperthyroidism. The CDR3 protein is CASSQNKDYGYTF. In DNA form, the CDR3 reads TGTGCCAGCAGCCAGAACAAAGACTATGGCTACACCTTC.